Listed below are T cell receptor beta chains from one sample, sequenced in a study of blood T cell repertoires in COVID-19. Sequencing used immunoSEQ multiplex PCR; TCRdb keeps in-frame clones, though not all of them. Among roughly 270,000 clones listed, approximately 81% were seen once. Sample: PBMCs or T cells enriched from blood (not recorded which). These receptors all stem from a woman in her 50s who had recovered from COVID-19. The CDR3 runs from the conserved cysteine through the conserved F or W. D genes are given only for firm matches. For some rows the clone size is stated as once, few or many, or as a class when expanded; others skip it.

J gene: TRBJ2-2
D gene: TRBD2
clone size: NA
V gene: TRBV18
CDR3 protein: CASSPKMTSGGTTGELFF
CDR3 DNA: TGTGCCAGCTCACCAAAAATGACTAGCGGGGGGACCACCGGGGAGCTGTTTTTT

J gene: TRBJ1-1
D gene: NA
clone size: NA
V gene: TRBV19
CDR3 protein: CASTLGGTEAFF
CDR3 DNA: TGTGCCAGTACGTTAGGCGGCACTGAAGCTTTCTTT

J gene: TRBJ1-1
D gene: TRBD1
clone size: NA
V gene: TRBV5-1
CDR3 protein: CASSSSWTGQLTEAFF
CDR3 DNA: TGCGCCAGCAGCTCTTCATGGACAGGGCAGTTAACTGAAGCTTTCTTT

J gene: TRBJ1-2
D gene: NA
clone size: NA
V gene: TRBV28
CDR3 protein: CASSLRGGGNYGYTF
CDR3 DNA: TGTGCCAGCAGTTTACGGGGGGGAGGGAACTATGGCTACACCTTC

J gene: TRBJ1-1
D gene: NA
clone size: once
V gene: TRBV21-1
CDR3 protein: CATKGVKNTEAFF
CDR3 DNA: TGTGCCACGAAGGGGGTCAAGAACACTGAAGCTTTCTTT

J gene: TRBJ2-5
D gene: TRBD1
clone size: NA
V gene: TRBV6-1
CDR3 protein: CASSERGRGQETQYF
CDR3 DNA: TGTGCCAGCAGTGAACGGGGCAGGGGGCAAGAGACCCAGTACTTC

J gene: TRBJ1-1
D gene: TRBD1
clone size: once
V gene: TRBV30
CDR3 protein: CALDRAVIFTEAFF
CDR3 DNA: TGTGCCCTTGACAGGGCCGTTATCTTCACTGAAGCTTTCTTT

J gene: TRBJ2-3
D gene: TRBD1
clone size: NA
V gene: TRBV6-2/TRBV6-3
CDR3 protein: CASSEGTENTDTQYF
CDR3 DNA: TGTGCCAGCAGCGAGGGGACAGAAAACACAGATACGCAGTATTTT

J gene: TRBJ2-2
D gene: NA
clone size: NA
V gene: TRBV5-1
CDR3 protein: CASSFRGQANTGELFF
CDR3 DNA: TGCGCCAGCAGCTTCCGAGGACAAGCGAACACCGGGGAGCTGTTTTTT

J gene: TRBJ1-1
D gene: NA
clone size: NA
V gene: TRBV21-1
CDR3 protein: CASSKRGHLNTEAFF
CDR3 DNA: TGTGCCAGCAGCAAACGGGGACATCTGAACACTGAAGCTTTCTTT

J gene: TRBJ1-2
D gene: TRBD1
clone size: NA
V gene: TRBV19
CDR3 protein: CASRSGTGTGGYTF
CDR3 DNA: TGTGCCAGTAGATCCGGGACAGGCACGGGTGGCTACACCTTC

J gene: TRBJ1-1
D gene: NA
clone size: NA
V gene: TRBV19
CDR3 protein: CASSVYSGANTEAFF
CDR3 DNA: TGTGCCAGTAGTGTGTACTCAGGGGCGAACACTGAAGCTTTCTTT

J gene: TRBJ1-5
D gene: NA
clone size: NA
V gene: TRBV7-8
CDR3 protein: CASSLAGNSNQPQHF
CDR3 DNA: TGTGCCAGCAGCTTAGCTGGCAATAGCAATCAGCCCCAGCATTTT

J gene: TRBJ2-1
D gene: NA
clone size: NA
V gene: TRBV7-6
CDR3 protein: CASSLAIGAGTAYNEQFF
CDR3 DNA: TGTGCCAGCAGCTTAGCAATTGGGGCGGGAACTGCCTACAATGAGCAGTTCTTC

J gene: TRBJ1-5
D gene: NA
clone size: NA
V gene: TRBV18
CDR3 protein: CASSPSRGTDSNQPQHF
CDR3 DNA: TGTGCCAGCTCACCCTCCAGGGGAACCGATAGCAATCAGCCCCAGCATTTT

J gene: TRBJ1-1
D gene: TRBD1
clone size: NA
V gene: TRBV18
CDR3 protein: CASSDMGQANTEAFF
CDR3 DNA: TGTGCCAGCTCCGATATGGGACAGGCGAACACTGAAGCTTTCTTT

J gene: TRBJ2-7
D gene: NA
clone size: NA
V gene: TRBV19
CDR3 protein: CATTGTPESYEQYF
CDR3 DNA: TGTGCCACTACAGGGACCCCGGAATCCTACGAGCAGTACTTC

J gene: TRBJ1-2
D gene: TRBD1
clone size: few
V gene: TRBV6-2/TRBV6-3
CDR3 protein: CASSYDRGLGGYTF
CDR3 DNA: TGTGCCAGCAGTTATGACAGGGGGCTCGGTGGCTACACCTTC

J gene: TRBJ1-1
D gene: TRBD1
clone size: NA
V gene: TRBV5-1
CDR3 protein: CASSARTGVNTEAFF
CDR3 DNA: TGCGCCAGCAGCGCTCGGACAGGAGTGAACACTGAAGCTTTCTTT

J gene: TRBJ1-5
D gene: NA
clone size: NA
V gene: TRBV28
CDR3 protein: CASSLWAGNQPQHF
CDR3 DNA: TGTGCCAGCAGTTTATGGGCGGGCAATCAGCCCCAGCATTTT

J gene: TRBJ2-7
D gene: NA
clone size: NA
V gene: TRBV7-2
CDR3 protein: CASSLSPGDYEQYF
CDR3 DNA: TGTGCCAGCAGCTTATCGCCGGGAGACTACGAGCAGTACTTC

J gene: TRBJ2-3
D gene: NA
clone size: NA
V gene: TRBV11-1
CDR3 protein: CASSRPSSDTQYF
CDR3 DNA: TGTGCCAGCAGCCGTCCTAGCTCAGATACGCAGTATTTT

J gene: TRBJ2-5
D gene: TRBD1
clone size: few
V gene: TRBV19
CDR3 protein: CASSAHRQGQETQYF
CDR3 DNA: TGTGCCAGTAGTGCACACCGACAGGGACAAGAGACCCAGTACTTC

J gene: TRBJ2-5
D gene: TRBD1
clone size: NA
V gene: TRBV18
CDR3 protein: CASSPRDRGLETQYF
CDR3 DNA: TGTGCCAGCTCACCAAGGGACAGGGGGCTGGAGACCCAGTACTTC

J gene: TRBJ2-1
D gene: TRBD2
clone size: NA
V gene: TRBV6-4
CDR3 protein: CASSDSSGGAGQFF
CDR3 DNA: TGTGCCAGCAGTGACTCAAGCGGGGGGGCAGGACAGTTCTTC

J gene: TRBJ1-1
D gene: TRBD1
clone size: once
V gene: TRBV19
CDR3 protein: CASSRDRGYTEAFF
CDR3 DNA: TGTGCCAGTAGTCGGGACAGGGGCTACACTGAAGCTTTCTTT

J gene: TRBJ2-7
D gene: TRBD1
clone size: NA
V gene: TRBV28
CDR3 protein: CASSFSIGTGHSYEQYF
CDR3 DNA: TGTGCCAGCAGTTTTTCGATCGGGACAGGGCACTCCTACGAGCAGTACTTC

J gene: TRBJ1-6
D gene: NA
clone size: NA
V gene: TRBV5-1
CDR3 protein: CASSLAVPGVDSPLHF
CDR3 DNA: TGCGCCAGCAGCTTGGCAGTCCCGGGGGTTGATTCACCCCTCCACTTT

J gene: TRBJ2-7
D gene: NA
clone size: NA
V gene: TRBV25-1
CDR3 protein: CASSEFWGHEQYF
CDR3 DNA: TGTGCCAGCAGTGAATTCTGGGGGCACGAGCAGTACTTC

J gene: TRBJ2-1
D gene: TRBD2
clone size: NA
V gene: TRBV13
CDR3 protein: CASSFTSAYNEQFF
CDR3 DNA: TGTGCCAGCAGCTTCACTAGCGCCTACAATGAGCAGTTCTTC

J gene: TRBJ2-7
D gene: NA
clone size: NA
V gene: TRBV2
CDR3 protein: CASRPLGGYGQYF
CDR3 DNA: TGTGCCAGCAGACCCCTAGGAGGTTACGGGCAGTACTTC

J gene: TRBJ1-1
D gene: TRBD1
clone size: NA
V gene: TRBV7-9
CDR3 protein: CASSTGQGADTEAFF
CDR3 DNA: TGTGCCAGCAGCACTGGACAGGGGGCGGACACTGAAGCTTTCTTT

J gene: TRBJ1-3
D gene: NA
clone size: NA
V gene: TRBV6-5
CDR3 protein: CASRSFGFGNTIYF
CDR3 DNA: TGTGCCAGCAGGTCGTTCGGTTTTGGAAACACCATATATTTT

J gene: TRBJ2-3
D gene: NA
clone size: NA
V gene: TRBV6-5
CDR3 protein: CASSYGGTQRDTQYF
CDR3 DNA: TGTGCCAGCAGTTACGGGGGGACCCAGAGGGATACGCAGTATTTT

J gene: TRBJ1-1
D gene: TRBD1
clone size: few
V gene: TRBV3-1/TRBV3-2
CDR3 protein: CASSQDPRTGQGAFNTEAFF
CDR3 DNA: TGTGCCAGCAGCCAAGACCCTCGTACGGGACAGGGGGCTTTTAACACTGAAGCTTTCTTT